Following are 19 T cell receptor beta chains from one sample sequenced in a study of shared clonotypes between healthy human individuals. Assay used: immunoSEQ multiplex PCR; TCRdb lists only in-frame clones, some missing. Of around 560,000 clones in the sample, 95% were seen once. CD8 cells classed as naive were CD45RO-negative and positively selected for CCR7, excluding terminally differentiated effector memory CD45RA+ cells. The specimen sequenced was naive CD8+ T cells sorted from blood. The receptors were sampled from a woman aged 30 to 39 in good health.

J is TRBJ2-7 and V is TRBV21-1; the table's D call TRBD2 went unverified against the DNA. TRBV21-1 corresponds to a pseudogene. The CDR3 has 17 residues. CDR3 nucleotide sequence: TGTGCCAGCAGCAAACGGCTAGTTCTACTCCTGAACTACGAGCAGTACTTC. Its protein product is CASSKRLVLLLNYEQYF.

The chain has TRBV7-8 and TRBJ2-1; 13 bases align to TRBD2. Germline CDR1 SGHVS, CDR2 FQNEAQ. The CDR3 contains 18 residues. V was clipped by 1 base and J by 9 bases; unmatched bases: 12. The DNA of the CDR3 is TGTGCCAGCAGCTTAGGACTTTATGGAGGACTAGCGGGAGTTGAGCAGTTCTTC. Translation: CASSLGLYGGLAGVEQFF.

This clone was seen a single time. The chain employs TRBV7-9 and TRBJ2-7, with D possibly being TRBD1 (6 bases). The V gene's germline CDR1 is SEHNR and CDR2 FQNEAQ (reference sequence). This CDR3 is 14 amino acids long. Trimming shortened V by 5 bases and J by 3 bases, and 14 bases separated the two germline ends. CDR3 residues: CASSPPQGIYEQYF. Here the CDR3 DNA reads TGTGCCAGCAGCCCCCCTCAGGGGATCTACGAGCAGTACTTC. The complete variable domain, with remaining parts taken from reference TRBV7-9 and TRBJ2-7, reads DTGVSQNPRHKITKRGQNVTFRCDPISEHNRLYWYRQTLGQGPEFLTYFQNEAQLEKSRLLSDRFSAERPKGSFSTLEIQRTEQGDSAMYLCASSPPQGIYEQYFGPGTRLTVT.

The CDR3 is CASSPPAGSTDTQYF. CDR3 DNA sequence: TGTGCCAGCAGTCCCCCGGCGGGAAGCACAGATACGCAGTATTTT. The rearrangement links TRBV28 to TRBJ2-3; possible D gene TRBD2, 6 bases. V lost 5 bases, J lost 0 bases, and 12 bases lay in between. The germline V gene has CDR1 MDHEN and CDR2 SYDVKM. This CDR3 is built from 15 residues.

The CDR3 sequence: CASRDRAGSSYNEQFF. The CDR3 nucleotides are TGTGCCAGTAGGGATAGAGCGGGTTCCTCCTACAATGAGCAGTTCTTC. The rearrangement uses TRBV19 and TRBJ2-1; D perhaps matches TRBD2 (6 bases). CDR1 and CDR2 from the germline V gene are LNHDA and SQIVND (reference sequence). The germline V and J ends were trimmed by 6 bases and 0 bases, with 15 bases remaining between them. The CDR3 spans 16 residues.

The chain links TRBV28 to TRBJ1-5, with D unresolved. Germline V CDR1 and CDR2: MDHEN, SYDVKM. This CDR3 has 13 residues. Deletions cut 5 bases from V and 5 bases from J, with 10 bases between. The CDR3 region has the DNA TGTGCCAGCAGTCCGTCGTCCGATCAGCCCCAGCATTTT. Its translation is CASSPSSDQPQHF.

The chain combines TRBV15 with TRBJ1-5; 9 positions match TRBD1. Germline V gene sequence: CDR1 LNHNV, CDR2 YYDKDF (reference sequence). The CDR3 runs 15 residues. J gave up 1 base and V 3 bases, and 1 base lay outside the gene matches. For the CDR3, the DNA is TGTGCCACCAGCAGTGACAGGGGGAGCAATCAGCCCCAGCATTTT. Its translation is CATSSDRGSNQPQHF.

The chain employs TRBV5-1 and TRBJ1-4, with D possibly being TRBD1 (6 bases). Germline V gene lookup returns CDR1 SGHRS and CDR2 YFSETQ. The CDR3 has 15 residues. Trimming removed 0 bases at V and 8 bases at J, with 14 bases between. In DNA form, the CDR3 reads TGCGCCAGCAGCTTGGTAGACCCTCAGGGGGAAAAACTGTTTTTT. The encoded protein is CASSLVDPQGEKLFF.

This chain uses TRBV5-1 with TRBJ1-1; 7 nucleotides agree with TRBD1. After removal of 3 bases from V and 5 bases from J, the junction contained 16 bases not matched to a gene. The CDR3 totals 17 residues. Per germline, CDR1 SGHRS and CDR2 YFSETQ. CDR3 in amino acids: CASSSNRQNPRGTEAFF. CDR3 nucleotide sequence: TGCGCCAGCAGCTCAAATCGACAGAACCCCAGGGGGACTGAAGCTTTCTTT.

The chain employs TRBV4-1 and TRBJ2-1; 10 bases align to TRBD1. After removal of 2 bases from V and 5 bases from J, the junction contained 12 bases not matched to a gene. CDR3 length: 18 residues. CDR1 is MGHRA and CDR2 is YSYEKL in the germline V gene. This CDR3 reads CASSQHAGQGVGDNEQFF. The CDR3 DNA sequence: TGCGCCAGCAGCCAACACGCTGGACAGGGGGTTGGGGACAATGAGCAGTTCTTC.

The chain is built from TRBV28 and TRBJ2-7; D is possibly TRBD2 (5 bases). CDR3 length equals 14 residues. From germline, CDR1 is MDHEN and CDR2 SYDVKM. V lost 3 bases and J 3 bases, leaving 12 bases between the germline ends. For the CDR3, the DNA is TGTGCCAGCAGTTTCCGGGGATACTACTACGAGCAGTACTTC. It codes for CASSFRGYYYEQYF.

The V and J genes are TRBV7-2 and TRBJ2-7, with no clear D. The V and J ends lost 5 bases and 2 bases respectively, with 13 bases between them. CDR1 and CDR2 (germline): SGHTA, FQGNSA. CDR3 length: 14 amino acids. Here the CDR3 DNA reads TGTGCCAGCAGCCCAACGCCCCCGGCCTACGAGCAGTACTTC. Protein sequence: CASSPTPPAYEQYF.

The rearrangement links TRBV6-4 to TRBJ1-2, with a possible D match to TRBD1 (6 bases). This CDR3 has 16 amino acids. Trimming took off 0 bases at V and 0 bases at J, with 11 bases between the two ends. The germline gives CDR1 MRHNA, CDR2 SNTAGT. The CDR3 is CASSDSFGQTNYGYTF. The CDR3 DNA reads as TGTGCCAGCAGTGACTCTTTTGGACAGACTAACTATGGCTACACCTTC.

As for this clone: The sample carries other DNA sequences with the same CDR3. The V call is TRBV5-1, the J call TRBJ2-7; the match to TRBD1 covers 9 bases. From germline, CDR1 is SGHRS and CDR2 YFSETQ. This CDR3 has 13 amino acids. Unmatched junction bases numbered 2, after V lost 4 bases and J lost 3 bases. The CDR3 loop reads CASSLTGGYEQYF. The CDR3 DNA is TGCGCCAGCAGCCTGACAGGGGGCTACGAGCAGTACTTC.

This sequence joins TRBV2 and TRBJ1-5, with no clear D. V dropped 2 bases and J dropped 0 bases, with 8 bases sitting between them. CDR1 is SNHLY, CDR2 FYNNEI, per germline. This CDR3 spans 15 amino acids. CDR3 in amino acids: CASSEWQDSNQPQHF. DNA for the CDR3: TGTGCCAGCAGTGAATGGCAGGATAGCAATCAGCCCCAGCATTTT.

This clone was seen a single time. The V call is TRBV4-1, the J call TRBJ2-7; 9 nucleotides line up with TRBD2. This CDR3 comprises 15 residues. Germline V lookup: CDR1 MGHRA, CDR2 YSYEKL. V dropped 1 base and J dropped 6; count of bases not matched to a gene: 7. CDR3 residues: CASSQALAGPLEQYF. DNA for the CDR3: TGCGCCAGCAGCCAAGCACTAGCGGGCCCCCTCGAGCAGTACTTC.

The chain carries TRBV7-9 and TRBJ2-3, with 12 bases matching TRBD2. V lost 5 bases, J lost 10 bases, and 10 bases stayed unmatched. Germline lookup yields CDR1 SEHNR and CDR2 FQNEAQ (reference sequence). The CDR3 totals 15 residues. The CDR3 protein is CASSPRTSGIKPQYF. CDR3 DNA sequence: TGTGCCAGCAGCCCTCGGACTAGCGGGATCAAGCCGCAGTATTTT. Full variable domain (remainder filled in from reference TRBV7-9 and TRBJ2-3): DTGVSQNPRHKITKRGQNVTFRCDPISEHNRLYWYRQTLGQGPEFLTYFQNEAQLEKSRLLSDRFSAERPKGSFSTLEIQRTEQGDSAMYLCASSPRTSGIKPQYFGPGTRLTVL.

As to this clone: Other DNA sequences in this sample translate to the same CDR3. The chain combines TRBV28 with TRBJ2-7; 7 nucleotides match TRBD2. J gave up 1 base and V 1 base, and 1 base lay outside the gene matches. CDR3 length: 14 amino acids. Germline CDR1 MDHEN, CDR2 SYDVKM. DNA for the CDR3: TGTGCCAGCAGTTTATCCGGGAGGTCCTACGAGCAGTACTTC. Translated, it gives CASSLSGRSYEQYF.

V is TRBV13 and J is TRBJ2-7; the D gene could be TRBD1 or TRBD2 (5 bases each). Germline assignment: CDR1 PRHDT and CDR2 FYEKMQ (reference sequence). The CDR3 totals 12 residues. Between the trimmed V and J ends, which lost 4 bases and 9 bases, there was a span of 13 bases. The CDR3 spells CASSSLEGPQYF. The CDR3 region has the DNA TGTGCCAGCAGCTCACTCGAGGGACCGCAGTACTTC.